This T cell receptor beta chain was retrieved from a study of T-cell memory formation after mild COVID-19. TCRdb fed the 5' RACE reads into MiXCR, producing one record per CDR3 protein. The sample has hundreds of thousands of distinct CDR3 sequences; about 22% are singletons. Trimming removed 1 base at V and 1 base at J, with 7 bases between. The CDR3 consists of 14 residues. V and J are TRBV12-3 or TRBV12-4 and TRBJ1-2; D not resolved. This clonotype originated in an adult woman who had mild COVID-19 (a few samples of this study predate the infection). Cell type and time point are not known. The sample taken for sequencing was PBMCs or a T cell subset sorted from them (not recorded which). CDR3 sequence reads: CASSLDGVNYGYTF. In DNA, the CDR3 is TGTGCCAGCAGTTTAGATGGTGTTAACTATGGCTACACCTTC.